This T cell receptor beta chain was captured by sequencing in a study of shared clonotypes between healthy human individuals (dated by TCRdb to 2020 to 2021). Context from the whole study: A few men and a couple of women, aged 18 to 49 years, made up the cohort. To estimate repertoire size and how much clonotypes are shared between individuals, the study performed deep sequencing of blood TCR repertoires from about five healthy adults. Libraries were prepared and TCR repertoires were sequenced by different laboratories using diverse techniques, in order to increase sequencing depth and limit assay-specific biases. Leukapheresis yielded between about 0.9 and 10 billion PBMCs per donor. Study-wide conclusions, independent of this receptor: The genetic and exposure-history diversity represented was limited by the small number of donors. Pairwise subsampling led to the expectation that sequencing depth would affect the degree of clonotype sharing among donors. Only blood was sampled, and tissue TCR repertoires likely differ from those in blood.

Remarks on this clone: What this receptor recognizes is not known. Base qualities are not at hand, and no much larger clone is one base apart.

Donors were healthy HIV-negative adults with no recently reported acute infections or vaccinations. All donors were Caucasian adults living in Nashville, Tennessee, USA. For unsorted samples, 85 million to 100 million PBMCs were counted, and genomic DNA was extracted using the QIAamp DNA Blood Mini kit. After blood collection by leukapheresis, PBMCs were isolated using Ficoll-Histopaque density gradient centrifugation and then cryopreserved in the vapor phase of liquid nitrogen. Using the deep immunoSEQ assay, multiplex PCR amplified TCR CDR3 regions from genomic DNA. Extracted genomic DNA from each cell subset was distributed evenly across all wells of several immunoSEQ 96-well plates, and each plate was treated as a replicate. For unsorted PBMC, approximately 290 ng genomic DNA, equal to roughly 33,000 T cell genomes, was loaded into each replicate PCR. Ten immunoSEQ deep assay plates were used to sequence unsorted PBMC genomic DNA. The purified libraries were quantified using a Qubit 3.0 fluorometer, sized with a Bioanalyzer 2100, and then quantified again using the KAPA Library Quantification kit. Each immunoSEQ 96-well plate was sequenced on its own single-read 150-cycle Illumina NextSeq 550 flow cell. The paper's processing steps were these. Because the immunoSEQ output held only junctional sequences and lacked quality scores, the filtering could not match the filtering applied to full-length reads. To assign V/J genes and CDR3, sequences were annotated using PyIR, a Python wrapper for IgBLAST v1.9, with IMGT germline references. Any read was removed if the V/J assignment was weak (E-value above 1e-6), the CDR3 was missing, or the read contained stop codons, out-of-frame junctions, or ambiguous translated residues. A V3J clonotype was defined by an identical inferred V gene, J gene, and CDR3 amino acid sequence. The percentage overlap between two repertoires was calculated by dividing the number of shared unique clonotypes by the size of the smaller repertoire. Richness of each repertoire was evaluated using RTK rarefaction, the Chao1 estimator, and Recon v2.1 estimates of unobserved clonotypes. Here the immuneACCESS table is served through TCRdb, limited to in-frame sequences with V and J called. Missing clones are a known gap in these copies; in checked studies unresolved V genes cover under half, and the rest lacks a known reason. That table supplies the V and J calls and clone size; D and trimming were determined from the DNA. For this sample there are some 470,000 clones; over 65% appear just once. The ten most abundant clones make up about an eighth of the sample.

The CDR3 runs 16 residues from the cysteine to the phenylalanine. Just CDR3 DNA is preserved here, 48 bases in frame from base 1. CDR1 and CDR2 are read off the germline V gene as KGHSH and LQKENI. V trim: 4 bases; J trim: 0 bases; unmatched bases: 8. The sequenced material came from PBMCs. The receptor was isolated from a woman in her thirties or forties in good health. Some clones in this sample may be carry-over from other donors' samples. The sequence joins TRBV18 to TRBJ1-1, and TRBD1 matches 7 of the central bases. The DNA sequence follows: TGTGCCAGCTCACAGAAGGGGGCCCCCGTGAACACTGAAGCTTTCTTT. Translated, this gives CASSQKGAPVNTEAFF. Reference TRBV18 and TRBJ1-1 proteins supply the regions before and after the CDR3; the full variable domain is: NAGVMQNPRHLVRRRGQEARLRCSPMKGHSHVYWYRQLPEEGLKFMVYLQKENIIDESGMPKERFSAEFPKEGPSILRIQQVVRGDSAAYFCASSQKGAPVNTEAFFGQGTRLTVV.